The T cell receptor beta chain described here comes from a study of cytomegalovirus exposure and HLA in healthy donors. The wider study: Out of 398 genotyped donors, about 84% belonged to the Caucasian-associated ancestry cluster. Notes on the study in general: Cytomegalovirus association was assigned to about 150 TCR beta chains. Immune exposure was documented only through CMV serostatus.

This clone was counted only a few times. Its antigen remains unidentified. Primers for the PCR totalled 60 Vbeta and 13 Jbeta. Profiling relied on immunoSEQ multiplex PCR, and the TCRdb table lists in-frame clones only, not all of them. The data show approximately 160,000 clones, with 65% to 85% seen just once and 1.3% held by the top ten. The CDR3 totals 13 residues. V shed 5 bases, J shed 8 bases, and the junction held 5 bases outside the gene matches. Germline V lookup: CDR1 SGHVS, CDR2 FQNEAQ. The clonotype originates from a man aged 45-60 years in good health and CMV-seropositive. The source material was PBMCs. The chain employs TRBV7-8 and TRBJ1-4; 7 bases align to TRBD1. The CDR3 reads CASSTRDREKLFF. CDR3 coding DNA: TGTGCCAGCAGCACCCGGGACAGAGAAAAACTGTTTTTT.